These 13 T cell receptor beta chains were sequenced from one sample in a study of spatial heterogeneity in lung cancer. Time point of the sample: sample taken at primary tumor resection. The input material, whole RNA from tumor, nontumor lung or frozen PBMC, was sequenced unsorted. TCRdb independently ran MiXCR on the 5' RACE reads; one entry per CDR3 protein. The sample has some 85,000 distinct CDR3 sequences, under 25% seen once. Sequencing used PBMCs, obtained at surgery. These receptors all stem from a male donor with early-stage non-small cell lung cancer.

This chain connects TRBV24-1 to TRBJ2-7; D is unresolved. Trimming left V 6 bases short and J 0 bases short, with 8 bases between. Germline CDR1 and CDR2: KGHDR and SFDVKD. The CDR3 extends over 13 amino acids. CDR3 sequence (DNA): TGTGCCACCAGTCAACAACCCTCCTACGAGCAGTACTTC. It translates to CATSQQPSYEQYF.

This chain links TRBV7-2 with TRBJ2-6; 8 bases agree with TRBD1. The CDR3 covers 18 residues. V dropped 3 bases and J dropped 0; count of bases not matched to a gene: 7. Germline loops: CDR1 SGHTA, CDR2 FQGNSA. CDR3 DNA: TGTGCCAGCAGCTTGACGGACAGGGCCCGCTCTGGGGCCAACGTCCTGACTTTC. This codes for CASSLTDRARSGANVLTF.

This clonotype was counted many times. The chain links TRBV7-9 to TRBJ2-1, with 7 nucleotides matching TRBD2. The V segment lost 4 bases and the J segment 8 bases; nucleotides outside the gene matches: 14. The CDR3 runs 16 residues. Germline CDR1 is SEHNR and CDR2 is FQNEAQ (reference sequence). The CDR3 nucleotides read TGTGCCAGCAGCTCGAGGTGGCGGGGGACCGGGGATGAGCAGTTCTTC. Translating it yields CASSSRWRGTGDEQFF.

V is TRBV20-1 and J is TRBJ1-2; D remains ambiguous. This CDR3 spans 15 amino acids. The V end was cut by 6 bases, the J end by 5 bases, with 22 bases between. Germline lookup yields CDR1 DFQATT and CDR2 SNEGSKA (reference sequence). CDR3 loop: CSAPLGGSQVYGYTF. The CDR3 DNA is TGCAGTGCCCCGCTGGGTGGGAGTCAAGTGTATGGCTACACCTTC.

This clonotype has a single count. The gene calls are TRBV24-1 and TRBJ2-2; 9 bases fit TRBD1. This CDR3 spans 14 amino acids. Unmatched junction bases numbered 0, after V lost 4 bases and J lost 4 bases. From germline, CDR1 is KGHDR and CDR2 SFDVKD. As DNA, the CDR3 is TGTGCCACCAGTGAGACAGGGGGCACCGGGGAGCTGTTTTTT. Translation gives CATSETGGTGELFF.

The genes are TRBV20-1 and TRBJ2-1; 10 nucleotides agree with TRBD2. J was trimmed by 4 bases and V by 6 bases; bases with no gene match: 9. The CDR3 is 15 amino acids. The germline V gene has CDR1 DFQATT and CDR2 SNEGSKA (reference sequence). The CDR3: CSAVRAGGPYNEQFF. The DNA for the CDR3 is TGCAGTGCCGTTAGAGCGGGAGGGCCTTACAATGAGCAGTTCTTC.

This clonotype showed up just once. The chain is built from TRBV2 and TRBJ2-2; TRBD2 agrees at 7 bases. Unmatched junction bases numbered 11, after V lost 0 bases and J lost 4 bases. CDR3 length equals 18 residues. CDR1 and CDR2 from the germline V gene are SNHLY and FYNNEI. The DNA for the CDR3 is TGTGCCAGCAGTGAAGCGCATCTGGCGGGAGCGAGCACCGGGGAGCTGTTTTTT. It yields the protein CASSEAHLAGASTGELFF.

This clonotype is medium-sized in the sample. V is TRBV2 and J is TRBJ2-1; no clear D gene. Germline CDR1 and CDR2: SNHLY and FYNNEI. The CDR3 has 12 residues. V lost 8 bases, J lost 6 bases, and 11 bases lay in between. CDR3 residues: CASSQLFNEQFF. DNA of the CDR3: TGTGCCAGCTCCCAGTTGTTCAATGAGCAGTTCTTC.

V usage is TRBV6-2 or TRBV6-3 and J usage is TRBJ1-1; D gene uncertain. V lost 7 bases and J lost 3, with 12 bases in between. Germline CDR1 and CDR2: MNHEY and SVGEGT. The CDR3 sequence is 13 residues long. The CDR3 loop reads CASTPGRYTEAFF. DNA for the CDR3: TGTGCCAGCACCCCCGGGAGATACACTGAAGCTTTCTTT.

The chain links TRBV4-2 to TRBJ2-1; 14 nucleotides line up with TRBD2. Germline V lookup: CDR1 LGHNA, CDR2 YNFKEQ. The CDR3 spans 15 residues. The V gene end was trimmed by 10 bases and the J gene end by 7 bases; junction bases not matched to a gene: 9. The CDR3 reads CANPPGTSGSNEQFF. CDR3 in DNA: TGTGCCAACCCTCCCGGGACTAGCGGGAGTAATGAGCAGTTCTTC.

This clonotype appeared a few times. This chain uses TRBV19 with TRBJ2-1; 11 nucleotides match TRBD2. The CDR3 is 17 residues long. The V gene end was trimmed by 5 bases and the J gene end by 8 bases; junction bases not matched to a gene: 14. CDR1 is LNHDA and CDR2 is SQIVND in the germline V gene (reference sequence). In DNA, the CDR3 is TGTGCCAGTAGTGAACTAGCGGGAGTTGGTTCGGGCGATGAGCAGTTCTTC. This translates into CASSELAGVGSGDEQFF. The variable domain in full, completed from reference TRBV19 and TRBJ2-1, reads DGGITQSPKYLFRKEGQNVTLSCEQNLNHDAMYWYRQDPGQGLRLIYYSQIVNDFQKGDIAEGYSVSREKKESFPLTVTSAQKNPTAFYLCASSELAGVGSGDEQFFGPGTRLTVL.

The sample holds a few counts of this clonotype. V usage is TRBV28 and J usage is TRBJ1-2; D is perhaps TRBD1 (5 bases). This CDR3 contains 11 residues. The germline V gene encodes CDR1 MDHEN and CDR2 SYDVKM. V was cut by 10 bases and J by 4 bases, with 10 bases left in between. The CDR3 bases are TGTGCCACCCAGAGGGGCTATGGCTACACCTTC. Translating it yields CATQRGYGYTF.

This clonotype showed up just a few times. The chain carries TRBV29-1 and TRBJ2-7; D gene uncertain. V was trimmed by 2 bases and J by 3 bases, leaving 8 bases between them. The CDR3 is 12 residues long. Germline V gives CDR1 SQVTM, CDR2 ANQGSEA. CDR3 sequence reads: CSVESGSYEQYF. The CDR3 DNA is TGCAGCGTTGAATCTGGCAGCTACGAGCAGTACTTC.